One T cell receptor (beta chain) is described in this entry. Its antigen is currently unknown. The same CDR3 arises from other DNA sequences in this sample as well. The study reverse transcribed the entire isolated RNA, so it sequenced expressed TCRB transcripts. Only in-frame clones appear in the TCRdb table, and some are missing; sequencing was by immunoSEQ multiplex PCR. Here the sample spans 630,000 or so clones, over 12% being singletons. These data originate in a study of beta chain features in type 1 diabetes. Isolation of CD4+ naive, central memory, regulatory and stem cell-like memory cells was achieved by sorting via CD45RO/CCR7/CD25/CD127/CD95/CD27. Purity exceeding 95% was reached by all sorted populations. Study observations and caveats: A potential PCR bias toward shorter templates would be equal in patient and control samples. The naive, central memory and Treg TCRB repertoires of patients appeared to be more similar to one another than those of healthy donors. For Type 1 diabetes patients, all four CD4+ subsets carried TCRB CDR3s that were moderately but significantly shorter.

The sequencing sample was made of naive CD4+ T cells from blood. This receptor was obtained from a man between 18 and 29 years old with type 1 diabetes.

CDR3 bases: TGCGCCAGCAGCTTGGTGGGACCAACCTACGAGCAGTACTTC. It specifies CASSLVGPTYEQYF. The V call is TRBV5-1, the J call TRBJ2-7; possibly TRBD1 or TRBD2 for D (5 bases each). The CDR3 extends over 14 amino acids. The V end was cut by 0 bases, the J end by 2 bases, with 9 bases between. Germline-derived CDR1 and CDR2 are SGHRS and YFSETQ.